These T cell receptor beta chains were read from a single sample in a study of shared clonotypes between healthy human individuals. The method was immunoSEQ multiplex PCR; TCRdb's version includes in-frame clones alone and lacks a portion of them. The sample holds 2 million to 2.5 million clones; approximately 96% are singletons and the top ten take 0.13%. The source material was naive CD4+ T cells sorted from blood. Every receptor here comes from a man aged 18 to 30 in good health. The CDR3 runs from the conserved cysteine through the conserved F or W. A D gene is named only where the DNA matches it firmly. The size entry is marked missing in some rows and otherwise reads once, few, many or a size class.

>NA|TRBJ2-7|TRBV10-3|TRBD2|12
CAISEGLAFLYF
TGTGCCATCAGTGAGGGACTAGCCTTCCTGTACTTC
>NA|TRBJ1-1|TRBV6-5|NA|13
CASTRTGNTEAFF
TGTGCCAGCACCCGGACGGGGAACACTGAAGCTTTCTTT
>NA|TRBJ1-2|TRBV18|TRBD1|13
CASSHGQDYGYTF
TGTGCCAGCTCGCATGGACAGGACTATGGCTACACCTTC
>NA|TRBJ2-7|TRBV7-9|NA|14
CASSLVGWGYEQYF
TGTGCCAGCAGCTTAGTGGGCTGGGGCTACGAGCAGTACTTC
>NA|TRBJ2-7|TRBV6-5|NA|11
CATTRSYEQYF
TGTGCCACCACTAGGAGTTACGAGCAGTACTTC
>NA|TRBJ2-5|TRBV12-5|TRBD2|19
CASGLVTSGRPWDQETQYF
TGTGCTAGTGGTTTGGTGACTAGCGGGAGGCCCTGGGACCAAGAGACCCAGTACTTC
>NA|TRBJ2-7|TRBV19|NA|17
CASSLVGSGTGSYEQYF
TGTGCCAGTAGCTTGGTAGGTAGCGGAACCGGCTCCTACGAGCAGTACTTC
>NA|TRBJ1-6|TRBV9|TRBD1|16
CASSAGQGGTNSPLHF
TGTGCCAGCAGCGCCGGACAGGGGGGTACCAATTCACCCCTCCACTTT
>once|TRBJ2-1|TRBV2|NA|13
CASSERGSGEQFF
TGTGCCAGCAGTGAGCGGGGAAGTGGTGAGCAGTTCTTC
>NA|TRBJ2-5|TRBV7-8|TRBD2|17
CASSLDLAGGTKRTQYF
TGTGCCAGCAGCTTAGATTTAGCGGGGGGTACCAAGAGGACCCAGTACTTC
>NA|TRBJ1-5|TRBV6-5|NA|15
CASSPDDNSNQPQHF
TGTGCCAGCAGCCCGGACGATAATAGCAATCAGCCCCAGCATTTT
>NA|TRBJ2-7|TRBV6-5|NA|12
CASSYAGTEQYF
TGTGCCAGCAGTTACGCAGGAACCGAGCAGTACTTC
>once|TRBJ1-6|TRBV5-1|TRBD1|16
CASSLTTGGSGSPLHF
TGCGCCAGCAGCTTGACTACAGGGGGCAGTGGATCGCCCCTCCACTTT
>NA|TRBJ1-2|TRBV28|NA|12
CASGVPERGYTF
TGTGCCAGCGGAGTTCCGGAAAGAGGCTACACCTTC
>NA|TRBJ2-7|TRBV6-6|NA|14
CASSYTIQGYEQYF
TGTGCCAGCAGTTACACGATACAAGGCTACGAGCAGTACTTC
>NA|TRBJ2-7|TRBV30|TRBD2|13
CAWSVGTSGSTYF
TGTGCCTGGAGTGTAGGGACTAGCGGGAGTACGTACTTC
>NA|TRBJ2-7|TRBV6-5|NA|13
CASRRGRLHEQYF
TGTGCCAGCAGACGAGGACGCCTCCACGAGCAGTACTTC
>NA|TRBJ2-7|TRBV7-9|NA|16
CASSLAGTRSSYEQYF
TGTGCCAGCAGCTTAGCCGGGACTCGGAGCTCCTACGAGCAGTACTTC
>NA|TRBJ2-3|TRBV5-1|TRBD2|20
CASSPQPSGLSGRRTDTQYF
TGCGCCAGCAGCCCTCAGCCATCCGGTCTCAGCGGGAGGCGAACAGATACGCAGTATTTT
>NA|TRBJ2-3|TRBV2|TRBD2|16
CASSPQTSRGTDTQYF
TGTGCCAGCAGTCCGCAGACTAGCCGAGGCACAGATACGCAGTATTTT
>NA|TRBJ1-5|TRBV30|NA|16
CAWSVGGIISNQPQHF
TGTGCCTGGAGTGTAGGGGGGATTATTAGCAATCAGCCCCAGCATTTT
>NA|TRBJ2-3|TRBV6-1|TRBD1|16
CASSEGQGASTDTQYF
TGTGCCAGCAGTGAGGGACAGGGGGCCAGCACAGATACGCAGTATTTT
>NA|TRBJ2-5|TRBV5-1|NA|13
CASTLTGAETQYF
TGCGCCAGCACCCTCACAGGAGCAGAGACCCAGTACTTC
>NA|TRBJ2-4|TRBV6-1|NA|13
CASSAGTSNIQYF
TGTGCCAGCAGTGCCGGGACATCAAACATTCAGTACTTC
>NA|TRBJ2-4|TRBV12-5|NA|11
CASGLAGIQYF
TGTGCTAGTGGTTTGGCCGGCATTCAGTACTTC
>NA|TRBJ2-3|TRBV6-1|NA|11
CAAFEWGSQYF
TGTGCCGCTTTTGAGTGGGGCTCGCAGTATTTT
>NA|TRBJ1-5|TRBV10-3|NA|16
CAISESFLLQPGSQHF
TGTGCCATCAGTGAGTCGTTCTTACTGCAACCTGGGTCCCAGCATTTT
>once|TRBJ2-1|TRBV19|TRBD1|14
CASSTGQGSNEQFF
TGTGCCAGTAGTACCGGACAGGGGAGCAATGAGCAGTTCTTC
>once|TRBJ1-2|TRBV7-9|NA|14
CASSLAGKSYGYTF
TGTGCCAGCAGCTTGGCAGGCAAGAGCTATGGCTACACCTTC
>NA|TRBJ2-3|TRBV11-2|TRBD2|15
CASSRGLAGADTQYF
TGTGCCAGCAGCCGGGGACTAGCGGGAGCAGATACGCAGTATTTT
>NA|TRBJ2-4|TRBV4-3|NA|14
CASSLIGSKNIQYF
TGCGCCAGCAGCCTGATCGGGTCCAAAAACATTCAGTACTTC
>NA|TRBJ2-1|TRBV18|TRBD2|13
CASSPVAGGEQFF
TGTGCCAGCTCACCAGTAGCGGGAGGGGAGCAGTTCTTC
>few|TRBJ1-1|TRBV30|NA|13
CAWRLQGNTEAFF
TGTGCCTGGAGGCTACAGGGGAACACTGAAGCTTTCTTT
>NA|TRBJ2-7|TRBV27|NA|14
CASGSRRNSYEQYF
TGTGCCTCAGGCAGTAGACGGAACTCCTACGAGCAGTACTTC
>NA|TRBJ1-5|TRBV7-2|NA|14
CASSLGQMAGPQHF
TGTGCCAGCAGCTTGGGACAAATGGCAGGGCCCCAGCATTTT
>NA|TRBJ1-2|TRBV10-3|TRBD1|13
CAISEDRVGGYTF
TGTGCCATCAGTGAGGACAGGGTTGGTGGCTACACCTTC
>NA|TRBJ2-3|TRBV30|TRBD2|17
CAWSGLAGYPSTDTQYF
TGTGCCTGGAGTGGACTAGCGGGGTACCCTAGCACAGATACGCAGTATTTT
>NA|TRBJ2-5|TRBV5-1|NA|13
CASSSNEGETQYF
TGCGCCAGCAGCTCGAACGAGGGAGAGACCCAGTACTTC
>NA|TRBJ2-7|TRBV5-1|NA|14
CVSSLYGAVGEQYF
TGCGTCAGCAGCCTATACGGCGCGGTCGGAGAGCAGTACTTC
>once|TRBJ1-2|TRBV27|NA|14
CAPLVGTILYGYTF
TGTGCCCCCCTCGTAGGAACGATACTCTATGGCTACACCTTC
>NA|TRBJ2-7|TRBV25-1|NA|16
CASSPRGQGLSYEQYF
TGTGCCAGCAGCCCTAGGGGTCAGGGGCTATCCTACGAGCAGTACTTC
>NA|TRBJ2-7|TRBV9|NA|11
CASGSSYEQYF
TGTGCCAGCGGGAGTAGCTACGAGCAGTACTTC
>once|TRBJ2-5|TRBV25-1|NA|14
CASSESHGEETQYF
TGTGCCAGCAGTGAATCCCATGGGGAAGAGACCCAGTACTTC
>NA|TRBJ1-3|TRBV25-1|NA|14
CASSKGGSGNTIYF
TGTGCCAGCAGTAAGGGGGGCTCTGGAAACACCATATATTTT
>NA|TRBJ2-6|TRBV19|NA|17
CASSRRDTSSGANVLTF
TGTGCCAGTAGCCGAAGGGACACGAGCTCTGGGGCCAACGTCCTGACTTTC
>NA|TRBJ2-3|TRBV5-4|TRBD2|16
CASSLDRGGAPDTQYF
TGTGCCAGCAGCTTGGATCGCGGGGGGGCCCCCGATACGCAGTATTTT
>NA|TRBJ1-3|TRBV30|NA|13
CAWSGPSGNTIYF
TGTGCCTGGAGTGGACCCTCTGGAAACACCATATATTTT
>once|TRBJ1-4|TRBV19|TRBD1|14
CASTEGQGGEKLFF
TGTGCCAGTACCGAGGGACAGGGAGGGGAAAAACTGTTTTTT
>NA|TRBJ1-6|TRBV5-1|NA|14
CASSEQGLGTPLHF
TGCGCCAGCAGTGAACAGGGTCTAGGGACACCCCTCCACTTT
>NA|TRBJ1-4|TRBV7-2|NA|16
CASSFGPPGRGEKLFF
TGTGCCAGCAGCTTTGGTCCTCCGGGTCGAGGTGAAAAACTGTTTTTT
>NA|TRBJ1-5|TRBV27|NA|15
CASSLSAGVNQPQHF
TGTGCCAGCAGTTTATCGGCAGGGGTAAATCAGCCCCAGCATTTT
>NA|TRBJ2-7|TRBV15|TRBD1|17
CATSNSSLSNRGAEQYF
TGTGCCACCAGCAACTCATCACTCTCGAACAGGGGAGCCGAGCAGTACTTC
>NA|TRBJ2-7|TRBV28|NA|15
CASSVQGLGGYEQYF
TGTGCCAGCAGCGTTCAGGGGCTTGGGGGCTACGAGCAGTACTTC
>NA|TRBJ2-7|TRBV30|NA|11
CAWETSSEQYF
TGTGCCTGGGAAACTTCTTCCGAGCAGTACTTC
>NA|TRBJ1-2|TRBV19|NA|17
CASSPTDRAGGGPGYTF
TGTGCCAGTAGTCCGACCGATCGGGCAGGCGGTGGCCCTGGCTACACCTTC
>NA|TRBJ2-1|TRBV5-4|TRBD1|15
CASSLDRGPYNEQFF
TGTGCCAGCAGCTTGGACAGGGGGCCCTACAATGAGCAGTTCTTC
>NA|TRBJ2-2|TRBV14|TRBD2|17
CASSPSLAGVYTGELFF
TGTGCCAGCAGCCCTAGTCTAGCGGGAGTTTACACCGGGGAGCTGTTTTTT
>NA|TRBJ2-2|TRBV7-7|NA|16
CASSGMRTGNTGELFF
TGTGCTAGCAGCGGAATGAGGACGGGGAACACCGGGGAGCTGTTTTTT
>NA|TRBJ2-7|TRBV5-5|TRBD1|14
CASRYTGVPYEQYF
TGTGCCAGCAGGTACACAGGGGTTCCCTACGAGCAGTACTTC
>NA|TRBJ1-4|TRBV2|TRBD1|15
CASSELLGQGEKLFF
TGTGCCAGCAGTGAACTTCTGGGACAGGGGGAAAAACTGTTTTTT